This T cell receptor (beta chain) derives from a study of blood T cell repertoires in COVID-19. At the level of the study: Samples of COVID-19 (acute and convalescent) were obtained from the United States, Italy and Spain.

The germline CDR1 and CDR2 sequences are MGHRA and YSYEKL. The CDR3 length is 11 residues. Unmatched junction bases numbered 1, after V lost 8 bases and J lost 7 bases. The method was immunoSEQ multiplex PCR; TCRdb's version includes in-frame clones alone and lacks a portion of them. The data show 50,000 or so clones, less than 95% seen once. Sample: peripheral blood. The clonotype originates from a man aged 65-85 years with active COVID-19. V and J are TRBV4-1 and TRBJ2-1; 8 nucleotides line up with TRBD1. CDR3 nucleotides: TGCGCCAGCGGACAGGGTAATGAGCAGTTCTTC. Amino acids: CASGQGNEQFF.